The source of this TCR beta chain is a study of OX40 agonist ivuxolimab in advanced cancers. On the study more broadly: Eligibility admitted prior anti-PD-1, anti-PD-L1 or anti-CTLA-4 therapy; 35% to 40% had some. General study findings and limits: With doses of 0.1-3.0 mg/kg, partial responders showed among the lowest clonal expansion.

There are 14 residues in the CDR3. Per germline, CDR1 MRHNA and CDR2 SNTAGT. Between the trimmed V and J ends, which lost 6 bases and 0 bases, there was a span of 11 bases. Comment on this clone: Antigen unknown.

Measured with immunoSEQ multiplex PCR; TCRdb has only the in-frame clones, and not every one. The repertoire holds 100,000 or so clones, with around 85% as singletons. The rearrangement joins TRBV6-4 to TRBJ1-1; D is perhaps TRBD1 (6 bases). The input for sequencing was CD4+ or CD8+ T cells sorted from blood, taken in a trial of the OX40 agonist ivuxolimab. This clonotype originated in an adult with an advanced solid tumor such as melanoma, head and neck, liver or kidney cancer. The CDR3 region has the DNA TGTGCCAGCAGCCCCGACAGGATGAACACTGAAGCTTTCTTT. Protein sequence: CASSPDRMNTEAFF.